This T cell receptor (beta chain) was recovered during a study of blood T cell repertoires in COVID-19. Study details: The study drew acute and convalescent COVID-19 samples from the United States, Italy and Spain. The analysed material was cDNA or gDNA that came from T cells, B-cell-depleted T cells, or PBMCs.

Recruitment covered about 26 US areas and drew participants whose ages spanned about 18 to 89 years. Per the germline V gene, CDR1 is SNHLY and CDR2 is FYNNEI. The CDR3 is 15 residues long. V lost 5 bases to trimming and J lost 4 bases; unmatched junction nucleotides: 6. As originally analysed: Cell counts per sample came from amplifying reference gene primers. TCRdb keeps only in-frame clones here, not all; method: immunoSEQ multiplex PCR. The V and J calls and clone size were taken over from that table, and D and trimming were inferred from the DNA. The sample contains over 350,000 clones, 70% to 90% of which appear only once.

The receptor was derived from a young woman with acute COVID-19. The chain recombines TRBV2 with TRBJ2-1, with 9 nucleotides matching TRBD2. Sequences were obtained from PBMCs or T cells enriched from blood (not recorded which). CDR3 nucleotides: TGTGCCAGCAGTCCCGCGGGGGGGACTTACAATGAGCAGTTCTTC. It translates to CASSPAGGTYNEQFF.